Listed here are 30 T cell receptor beta chains from one sample, sequenced in a study of blood T cell repertoires in COVID-19. The assay was immunoSEQ multiplex PCR, and TCRdb's table has in-frame clones only and misses some. The sample carries around 290,000 clones, approximately 89% recorded once. Sequences were obtained from PBMCs or T cells enriched from blood (not recorded which). The receptors shown here come from a woman younger than 35 who had recovered from COVID-19.

The V and J genes are TRBV12-3 or TRBV12-4 and TRBJ1-2; D possibly corresponds to TRBD1 (5 bases). V lost 3 bases and J lost 6, with 8 bases in between. The CDR3 spans 12 residues. The CDR3 DNA sequence: TGTGCCAGCAGTTTCTGGGGCCATGGCTACACCTTC. This sequence encodes CASSFWGHGYTF.

The rearrangement uses TRBV27 and TRBJ2-1, with D perhaps matching TRBD2 (6 bases). Germline lookup yields CDR1 MNHEY and CDR2 SMNVEV (reference sequence). V was shortened by 5 bases and J by 1 base, with 15 bases between the two germline ends. This CDR3 spans 16 amino acids. CDR3 in amino acids: CASSTMDGTSYNEQFF. The CDR3 bases are TGTGCCAGCAGTACGATGGACGGGACTTCCTACAATGAGCAGTTCTTC.

The gene calls are TRBV9 and TRBJ1-6; TRBD1 might be the D (5 bases). Germline CDR1 reads SGDLS; CDR2 reads YYNGEE. The CDR3 is 14 amino acids. With 0 bases removed from V and 5 bases from J, the gap between germline ends came to 6 bases. This CDR3 is CASSVEGDNSPLHF. CDR3 nucleotide sequence: TGTGCCAGCAGCGTAGAAGGGGATAATTCACCCCTCCACTTT.

V gene TRBV7-7 combines with J gene TRBJ2-5, with D possibly being TRBD1 (5 bases). V lost 5 bases to trimming and J lost 4 bases, with 14 bases between them. CDR3 length: 14 residues. Per the germline V gene, CDR1 is SSHAT and CDR2 is FNYEAQ (reference sequence). The CDR3 region is CASSERAGLETQYF. The CDR3 region has the DNA TGTGCCAGCAGCGAAAGGGCAGGGTTAGAGACCCAGTACTTC.

The chain links TRBV7-3 to TRBJ1-6, with D possibly TRBD1 on 5 matching bases. V was trimmed by 3 bases and J by 7 bases, leaving 10 bases between them. From germline, CDR1 is SGHTA and CDR2 FQGTGA. This CDR3 is 14 amino acids long. This chain's CDR3 is CASSFARANSPLHF. In DNA form, the CDR3 reads TGTGCCAGCAGCTTCGCCAGGGCAAATTCACCCCTCCACTTT. Full variable domain (outside the CDR3, taken from reference TRBV7-3 and TRBJ1-6): GAGVSQTPSNKVTEKGKYVELRCDPISGHTALYWYRQSLGQGPEFLIYFQGTGAADDSGLPNDRFFAVRPEGSVSTLKIQRTERGDSAVYLCASSFARANSPLHFGNGTRLTVT.

This clone has a count of ten or more. The chain couples TRBV4-1 to TRBJ1-1; D perhaps matches TRBD1 (5 bases). Looked up from germline, CDR1 is MGHRA and CDR2 is YSYEKL. V was clipped by 2 bases and J by 6 bases, with 31 bases between them. The CDR3 consists of 20 residues. The CDR3 DNA reads as TGCGCCAGCAGCCAAAATAACCTTAGGGGCAGGGTGAATAAGTGGGCTGAAGCTTTCTTT. This codes for CASSQNNLRGRVNKWAEAFF.

The chain employs TRBV7-8 and TRBJ2-1; 13 bases fit TRBD2. The CDR3 has 17 residues. Germline CDR1 is SGHVS and CDR2 is FQNEAQ. With V trimmed by 6 bases and J by 0 bases, 5 bases remained unmatched. The CDR3 spells CASRMGLAGSSYNEQFF. CDR3 nucleotides: TGTGCCAGCAGGATGGGACTAGCGGGAAGCTCCTACAATGAGCAGTTCTTC.

This clone has a single count. The rearrangement links TRBV27 to TRBJ2-7, with D possibly matching TRBD1 (5 bases). V shed 4 bases and J shed 3 bases, with 13 bases lying between them. This CDR3 contains 14 residues. Germline V gives CDR1 MNHEY, CDR2 SMNVEV (reference sequence). CDR3 amino acids: CASSSTPGLYEQYF. The CDR3 DNA sequence: TGTGCCAGCAGTTCAACCCCAGGGCTCTACGAGCAGTACTTC.

The rearrangement joins TRBV9 to TRBJ2-3, with 10 bases fitting TRBD2. J was trimmed by 6 bases and V by 4 bases; bases with no gene match: 8. Germline V lookup: CDR1 SGDLS, CDR2 YYNGEE. The CDR3 runs to 15 residues. The DNA of the CDR3 is TGTGCCAGCAGCTTTCGGACTAGCGGCGTTGATACGCAGTATTTT. Translating gives CASSFRTSGVDTQYF. The variable domain in full, with the rest retrieved from reference TRBV9 and TRBJ2-3, is DSGVTQTPKHLITATGQRVTLRCSPRSGDLSVYWYQQSLDQGLQFLIQYYNGEERAKGNILERFSAQQFPDLHSELNLSSLELGDSALYFCASSFRTSGVDTQYFGPGTRLTVL.

This chain joins TRBV5-4 and TRBJ2-7, with TRBD1 matching over 7 bases. The CDR3 loop spans 13 amino acids. Germline CDR1 and CDR2: SGHNT and YYREEE (reference sequence). Trimming removed 5 bases from V and 7 bases from J; junction bases left unmatched: 9. CDR3 bases: TGTGCCAGCAGAGACAGGGCCGGTCGTGAGCAGTACTTC. Encoded protein: CASRDRAGREQYF. Variable domain in full (rest from reference TRBV5-4 and TRBJ2-7): ETGVTQSPTHLIKTRGQQVTLRCSSQSGHNTVSWYQQALGQGPQFIFQYYREEENGRGNFPPRFSGLQFPNYSSELNVNALELDDSALYLCASRDRAGREQYFGPGTRLTVT.

The chain has TRBV18 and TRBJ1-3, with unresolved D. Trimming removed 1 base from V and 3 bases from J, with 7 bases in between. This CDR3 has 14 amino acids. Germline V gene data show CDR1 as KGHSH and CDR2 as LQKENI. The CDR3 spells CASSPQGGGNTIYF. The CDR3 coding sequence is TGTGCCAGCTCACCACAGGGAGGTGGAAACACCATATATTTT.

The rearrangement links TRBV30 to TRBJ2-7; D possibly corresponds to TRBD2 (6 bases). Germline V gives CDR1 GTSNPN, CDR2 SVGIG (reference sequence). The CDR3 has 13 residues. Trimming took off 8 bases at V and 5 bases at J, with 19 bases between the two ends. Written as DNA, the CDR3 is TGTGCCGGAGGGGCATCGGGTCGCCACGAGCAGTACTTC. Encoded protein: CAGGASGRHEQYF.

This sequence joins TRBV6-5 and TRBJ2-7; TRBD1 aligns across 9 bases. The CDR3 runs 15 residues. Germline V gene data show CDR1 as MNHEY and CDR2 as SVGAGI. V lost 6 bases to trimming and J lost 2 bases; unmatched junction nucleotides: 8. The CDR3 protein is CASRRGTGLPYEQYF. CDR3 coding DNA: TGTGCCAGCAGACGGGGGACAGGGCTGCCCTACGAGCAGTACTTC.

This clone was counted a few times. In DNA form, the CDR3 reads TGCGCCAGCAGGGTGGGGCAGGGTCTGGACTATGGCTACACCTTC. Protein sequence: CASRVGQGLDYGYTF. The chain joins TRBV5-1 to TRBJ1-2; weak D call: TRBD1 (5 bases). CDR1 and CDR2 from the germline V gene are SGHRS and YFSETQ. The CDR3 has 15 amino acids. Trimming took off 5 bases at V and 3 bases at J, with 17 bases between the two ends. Filled out from reference TRBV5-1 and TRBJ1-2, the complete variable domain reads KAGVTQTPRYLIKTRGQQVTLSCSPISGHRSVSWYQQTPGQGLQFLFEYFSETQRNKGNFPGRFSGRQFSNSRSEMNVSTLELGDSALYLCASRVGQGLDYGYTFGSGTRLTVV.

The CDR3 DNA reads as TGTGCCACCACGGAGGCGTCCTACAATGAGCAGTTCTTC. It codes for CATTEASYNEQFF. The rearrangement joins TRBV5-8 to TRBJ2-1; D is perhaps TRBD2 (5 bases). Trimming left V 9 bases short and J 1 base short, with 11 bases between. The CDR3 has 13 amino acids. CDR1 is SGHTS and CDR2 is YDEGEE in the germline V gene.

V and J are TRBV6-5 and TRBJ1-5; 9 bases fit TRBD1. After removal of 0 bases from V and 9 bases from J, the junction contained 6 bases not matched to a gene. The CDR3 totals 15 residues. From germline, CDR1 is MNHEY and CDR2 SVGAGI. The CDR3 DNA reads TGTGCCAGCAGTTACTCGCGGGGACAGGGTGCGCCCCAGCATTTT. Translated, it gives CASSYSRGQGAPQHF.

This chain joins TRBV18 and TRBJ1-1; 9 bases are shared with TRBD1. This CDR3 has 13 amino acids. CDR1 KGHSH and CDR2 LQKENI come from the germline V gene. After removal of 8 bases from V and 6 bases from J, the junction contained 7 bases not matched to a gene. CDR3 protein: CASTPGQGSEAFF. For the CDR3, the DNA is TGTGCCAGCACCCCGGGACAGGGCTCTGAAGCTTTCTTT.

A single count supports this clone. The rearrangement uses TRBV7-2 and TRBJ1-6, with TRBD1 matching over 8 bases. Germline assignment: CDR1 SGHTA and CDR2 FQGNSA. Trimming at V came to 5 bases and at J to 10 bases, leaving 13 bases not matched to a gene. The CDR3 runs 16 residues. Here the CDR3 reads CASSQNDRGEVSPLHF. The CDR3, as DNA: TGTGCCAGCAGCCAAAACGACAGGGGAGAGGTGTCACCCCTCCACTTT.

The chain links TRBV18 to TRBJ2-7; maybe TRBD2 (6 bases). V lost 3 bases and J lost 5, with 17 bases in between. Germline V lookup: CDR1 KGHSH, CDR2 LQKENI. CDR3 length: 15 residues. As DNA, the CDR3 is TGTGCCAGCTCACCCGGTTCCGGGGGAGTGGACGAGCAGTACTTC. Its translation: CASSPGSGGVDEQYF. Looking up the rest from reference TRBV18 and TRBJ2-7 gives the full variable domain: NAGVMQNPRHLVRRRGQEARLRCSPMKGHSHVYWYRQLPEEGLKFMVYLQKENIIDESGMPKERFSAEFPKEGPSILRIQQVVRGDSAAYFCASSPGSGGVDEQYFGPGTRLTVT.

This clone was seen only once. V is TRBV4-1 and J is TRBJ1-1; TRBD1 matches 12 bases. V lost 1 base, J lost 6 bases, and 12 bases stayed unmatched. Germline-derived CDR1 and CDR2 are MGHRA and YSYEKL. The CDR3 totals 18 residues. CDR3 amino acids: CASSQGPGTGGFTPEAFF. The CDR3 nucleotides are TGCGCCAGCAGCCAAGGCCCAGGGACAGGGGGCTTCACGCCTGAAGCTTTCTTT.

This rearrangement joins TRBV19 to TRBJ1-5, with D hard to call. Trimming stripped 1 base from V and 7 bases from J, with 11 bases between. Per the germline V gene, CDR1 is LNHDA and CDR2 is SQIVND (reference sequence). The CDR3 has 14 residues. The CDR3: CASSIGQEGQPQHF. CDR3 nucleotides: TGTGCCAGTAGTATAGGCCAAGAGGGACAGCCCCAGCATTTT.

V is TRBV30 and J is TRBJ2-3; 13 bases match TRBD2. The CDR3 runs 15 residues. V trimming: 1 base; J trimming: 6 bases; junction bases outside the gene matches: 4. CDR1 and CDR2 (germline): GTSNPN, SVGIG (reference sequence). CDR3 residues: CAWSGTSGRRDTQYF. CDR3 coding DNA: TGTGCCTGGAGTGGGACTAGCGGGAGAAGGGATACGCAGTATTTT.

The V gene is TRBV7-3, the J gene TRBJ1-2, with 11 bases fitting TRBD1. The V segment lost 4 bases and the J segment 0 bases; nucleotides outside the gene matches: 7. Germline V gene sequence: CDR1 SGHTA, CDR2 FQGTGA. CDR3 size: 17 residues. CDR3 sequence reads: CASSSGQGAEANYGYTF. The CDR3 DNA sequence: TGTGCCAGCAGCTCCGGACAGGGGGCGGAAGCTAACTATGGCTACACCTTC.

The rearrangement uses TRBV5-4 and TRBJ2-3, with D perhaps TRBD1 (6 bases). Germline-derived CDR1 and CDR2 are SGHNT and YYREEE (reference sequence). CDR3 length equals 14 residues. V was cut by 0 bases and J by 3 bases, with 8 bases left in between. Here the CDR3 reads CASSLGTATDTQYF. In nucleotides, the CDR3 is TGTGCCAGCAGCTTGGGGACAGCAACAGATACGCAGTATTTT.

Only one count was recorded for this clone. The CDR3 DNA sequence: TGTGCCAGCAGTTACCGAGCGGGGGGGCGTGACGAGCAGTACTTC. This encodes CASSYRAGGRDEQYF. The J gene is TRBJ2-7, the V gene TRBV6-5, with 10 nucleotides matching TRBD2. Germline loops: CDR1 MNHEY, CDR2 SVGAGI. After removal of 2 bases from V and 5 bases from J, the junction contained 6 bases not matched to a gene. This CDR3 is 15 amino acids long.

The chain employs TRBV6-4 and TRBJ2-2, with 8 nucleotides matching TRBD1. J lost 2 bases, V lost 5 bases, and 7 bases had no gene match. Germline V gene data show CDR1 as MRHNA and CDR2 as SNTAGT. There are 16 residues in the CDR3. CDR3 sequence reads: CASSPLGTGNTGELFF. The CDR3 DNA reads TGTGCCAGCAGTCCCCTCGGGACAGGAAACACCGGGGAGCTGTTTTTT.

The V gene is TRBV20-1, the J gene TRBJ1-2; D ambiguous. The CDR3 spans 13 residues. Trimming stripped 3 bases from V and 3 bases from J, with 11 bases between. Germline V gives CDR1 DFQATT, CDR2 SNEGSKA (reference sequence). The CDR3 bases are TGCAGTGCTAGTGGCCAGGTATACTATGGCTACACCTTC. Encoded protein: CSASGQVYYGYTF.

The V and J genes are TRBV7-8 and TRBJ1-1, with D uncertain. Between the trimmed V and J ends, which lost 8 bases and 5 bases, there was a span of 21 bases. This CDR3 contains 15 residues. CDR1 and CDR2 from the germline V gene are SGHVS and FQNEAQ. The CDR3 here is CASSYTRGYVTEAFF. CDR3 bases: TGTGCCAGCTCCTACACCAGAGGGTATGTGACTGAAGCTTTCTTT.

V gene TRBV7-9 combines with J gene TRBJ2-7; 12 bases align to TRBD2. The V gene's germline CDR1 is SEHNR and CDR2 FQNEAQ (reference sequence). The CDR3 totals 17 residues. Trimming at V came to 6 bases and at J to 6 bases, leaving 15 bases not matched to a gene. The chain's CDR3 is CASSPSLRLAGVVEQYF. The CDR3 DNA sequence: TGTGCCAGCAGTCCCTCCCTTAGACTAGCGGGAGTGGTCGAGCAGTACTTC.

The chain joins TRBV27 to TRBJ1-3; D is uncertain. The V gene's germline CDR1 is MNHEY and CDR2 SMNVEV (reference sequence). The CDR3 runs 13 residues. V gave up 3 bases and J gave up 0 bases, with 3 bases separating them. The CDR3 loop is CASSLYSGNTIYF. CDR3 bases: TGTGCCAGCAGTTTGTACTCTGGAAACACCATATATTTT.